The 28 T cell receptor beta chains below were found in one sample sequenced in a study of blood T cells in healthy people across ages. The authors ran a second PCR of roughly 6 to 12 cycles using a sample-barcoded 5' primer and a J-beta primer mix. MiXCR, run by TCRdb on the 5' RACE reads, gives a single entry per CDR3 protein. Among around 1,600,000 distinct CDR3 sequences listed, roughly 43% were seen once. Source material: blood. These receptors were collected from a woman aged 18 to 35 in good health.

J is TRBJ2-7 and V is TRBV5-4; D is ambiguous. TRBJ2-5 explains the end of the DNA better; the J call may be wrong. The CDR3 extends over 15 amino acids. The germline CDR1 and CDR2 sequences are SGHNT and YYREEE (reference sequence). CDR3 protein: CASSLIGLHGETQYF. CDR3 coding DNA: TGTGCCAGCAGCTTGATAGGGCTCCATGGAGAGACCCAGTACTTC.

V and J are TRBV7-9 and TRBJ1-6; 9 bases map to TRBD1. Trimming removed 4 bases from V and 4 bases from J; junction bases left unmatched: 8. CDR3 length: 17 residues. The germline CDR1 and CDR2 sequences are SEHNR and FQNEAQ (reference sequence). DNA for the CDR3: TGTGCCAGCAGCTACCAACCGGGACAGGGTTATAATTCACCCCTCCACTTT. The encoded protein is CASSYQPGQGYNSPLHF.

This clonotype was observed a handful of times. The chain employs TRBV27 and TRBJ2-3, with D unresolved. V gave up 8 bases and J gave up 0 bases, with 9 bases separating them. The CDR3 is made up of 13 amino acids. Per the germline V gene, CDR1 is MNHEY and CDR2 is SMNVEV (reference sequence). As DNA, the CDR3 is TGTGCCAGCGCCCCACATAGCACAGATACGCAGTATTTT. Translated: CASAPHSTDTQYF.

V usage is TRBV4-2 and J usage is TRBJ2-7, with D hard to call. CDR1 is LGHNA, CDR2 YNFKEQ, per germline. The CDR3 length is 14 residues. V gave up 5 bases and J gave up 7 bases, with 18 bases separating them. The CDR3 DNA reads TGTGCCAGCAGCATAAAGCACCCTGGTAATGAGCAGTACTTC. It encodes CASSIKHPGNEQYF.

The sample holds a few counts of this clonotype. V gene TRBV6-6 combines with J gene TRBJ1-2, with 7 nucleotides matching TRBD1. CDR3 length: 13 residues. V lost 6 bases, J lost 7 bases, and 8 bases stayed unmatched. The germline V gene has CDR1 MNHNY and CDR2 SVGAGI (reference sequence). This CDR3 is CASSPTGVRGYTF. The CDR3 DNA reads TGTGCCAGCAGCCCTACAGGGGTGCGTGGCTACACCTTC.

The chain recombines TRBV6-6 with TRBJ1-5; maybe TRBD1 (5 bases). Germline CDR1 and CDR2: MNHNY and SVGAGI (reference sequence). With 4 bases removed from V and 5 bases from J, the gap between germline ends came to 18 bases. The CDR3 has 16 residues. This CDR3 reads CASSWGAVGMYQPQHF. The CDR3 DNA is TGTGCCAGCAGTTGGGGCGCAGTGGGCATGTATCAGCCCCAGCATTTT.

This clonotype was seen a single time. For the CDR3, the DNA is TGTGCCAGCAGTGAGGAAGGACAGGGGAGCACTGAAGCTTTCTTT. Protein: CASSEEGQGSTEAFF. This chain uses TRBV6-1 with TRBJ1-1, with 9 positions matching TRBD1. Germline loops: CDR1 MNHNS, CDR2 SASEGT. J gave up 4 bases and V 3 bases, and 6 bases lay outside the gene matches. The CDR3 is 15 amino acids.

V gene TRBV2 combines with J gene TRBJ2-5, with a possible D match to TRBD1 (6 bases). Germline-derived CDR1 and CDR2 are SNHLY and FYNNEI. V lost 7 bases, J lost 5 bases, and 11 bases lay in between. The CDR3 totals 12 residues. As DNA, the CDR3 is TGTGCCAGCATGGGGGCGGAGGAGACCCAGTACTTC. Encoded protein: CASMGAEETQYF.

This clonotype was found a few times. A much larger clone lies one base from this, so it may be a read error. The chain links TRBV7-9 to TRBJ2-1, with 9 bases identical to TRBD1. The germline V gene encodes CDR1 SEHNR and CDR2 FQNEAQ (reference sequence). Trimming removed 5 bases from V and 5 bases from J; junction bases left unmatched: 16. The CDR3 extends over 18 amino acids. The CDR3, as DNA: TGTGCCAGCAGCGGGGACAGGGAGAGGATGAAAGAGGACAATGAGCAGTTCTTC. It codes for CASSGDRERMKEDNEQFF.

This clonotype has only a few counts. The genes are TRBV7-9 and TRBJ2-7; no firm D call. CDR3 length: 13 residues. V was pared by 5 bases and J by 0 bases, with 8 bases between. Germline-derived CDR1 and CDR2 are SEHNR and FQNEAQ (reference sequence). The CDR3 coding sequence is TGTGCCAGCAGCGTAACTCACTCCTACGAGCAGTACTTC. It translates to CASSVTHSYEQYF.

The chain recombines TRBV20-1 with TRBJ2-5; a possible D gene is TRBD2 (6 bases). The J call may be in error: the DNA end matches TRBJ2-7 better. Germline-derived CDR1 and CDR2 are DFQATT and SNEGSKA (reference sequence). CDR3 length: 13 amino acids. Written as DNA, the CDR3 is TGCAGTGCCCGAGCGGGCATCAGCTACGAGCAGTACTTC. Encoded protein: CSARAGISYEQYF.

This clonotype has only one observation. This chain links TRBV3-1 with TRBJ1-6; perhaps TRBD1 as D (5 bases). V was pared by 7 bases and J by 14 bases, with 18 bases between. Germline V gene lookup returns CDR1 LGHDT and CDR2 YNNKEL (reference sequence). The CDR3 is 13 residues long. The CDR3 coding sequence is TGTGCCAGCACCAACCTAGGGGTAGCGGCCCTCCACTTT. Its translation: CASTNLGVAALHF.

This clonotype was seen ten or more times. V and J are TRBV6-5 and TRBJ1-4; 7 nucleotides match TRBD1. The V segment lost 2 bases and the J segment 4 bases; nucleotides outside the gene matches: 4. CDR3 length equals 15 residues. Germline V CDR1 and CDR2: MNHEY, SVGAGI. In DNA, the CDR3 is TGTGCCAGCAGTTACACGGGACAGCTTAATGAAAAACTGTTTTTT. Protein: CASSYTGQLNEKLFF.

The CDR3 sequence is CASSFGQGMSDTQYF. CDR3 bases: TGTGCCAGCAGTTTCGGACAGGGGATGTCAGATACGCAGTATTTT. J is TRBJ2-3 and V is TRBV2, with 9 bases matching TRBD1. This CDR3 has 15 amino acids. Trimming removed 5 bases from V and 4 bases from J; junction bases left unmatched: 7. Germline V lookup: CDR1 SNHLY, CDR2 FYNNEI.

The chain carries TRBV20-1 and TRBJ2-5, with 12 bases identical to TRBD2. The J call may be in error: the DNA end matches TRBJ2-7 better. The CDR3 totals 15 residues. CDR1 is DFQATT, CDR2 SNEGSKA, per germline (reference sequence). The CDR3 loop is CSARDLGLAGLEQYF. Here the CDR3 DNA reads TGCAGTGCTAGAGATCTGGGACTAGCGGGCCTCGAGCAGTACTTC.

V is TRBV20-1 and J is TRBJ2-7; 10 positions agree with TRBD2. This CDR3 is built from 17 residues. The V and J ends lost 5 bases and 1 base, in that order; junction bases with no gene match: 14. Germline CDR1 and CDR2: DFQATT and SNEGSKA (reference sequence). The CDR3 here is CSAPAGLALHGSYEQYF. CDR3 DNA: TGCAGTGCTCCCGCGGGACTAGCGCTCCATGGGTCCTACGAGCAGTACTTC.

CDR3 loop: CASSLDFSPRYNEQFF. The CDR3 region has the DNA TGTGCCAGCAGCCTCGATTTCTCCCCGCGGTACAATGAGCAGTTCTTC. The chain couples TRBV7-9 to TRBJ2-1; no reliable D call. Germline loops: CDR1 SEHNR, CDR2 FQNEAQ (reference sequence). The CDR3 length is 16 residues. V dropped 5 bases and J dropped 4 bases, with 18 bases sitting between them.

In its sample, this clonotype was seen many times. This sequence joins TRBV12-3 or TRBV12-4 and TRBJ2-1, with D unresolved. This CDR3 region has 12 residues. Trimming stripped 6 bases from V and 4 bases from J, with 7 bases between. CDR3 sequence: CASSFEYNEQFF. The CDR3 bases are TGTGCCAGCAGCTTTGAGTACAATGAGCAGTTCTTC.

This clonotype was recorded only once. The CDR3 protein is CASSTTGRGYYGYTF. DNA for the CDR3: TGTGCCAGCAGCACGACGGGGCGCGGATACTATGGCTACACCTTC. The chain carries TRBV27 and TRBJ1-2, with D perhaps matching TRBD1 (5 bases). Per germline, CDR1 MNHEY and CDR2 SMNVEV (reference sequence). This CDR3 is built from 15 residues. The V gene lost 6 bases and the J gene lost 3 bases, with 17 bases spanning the gap.

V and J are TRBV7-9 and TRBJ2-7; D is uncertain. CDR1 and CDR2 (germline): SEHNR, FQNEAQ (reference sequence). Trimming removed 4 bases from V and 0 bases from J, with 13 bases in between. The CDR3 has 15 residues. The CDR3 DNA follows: TGTGCCAGCAGCTCTAAGACCCTGAGCTCCTACGAGCAGTACTTC. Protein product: CASSSKTLSSYEQYF.

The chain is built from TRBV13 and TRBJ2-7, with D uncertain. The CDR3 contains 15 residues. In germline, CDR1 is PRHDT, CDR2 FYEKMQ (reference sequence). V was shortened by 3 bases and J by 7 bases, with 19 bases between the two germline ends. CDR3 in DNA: TGTGCCAGCAGCTTGCCCCCCGGAGCCTACAATGAGCAGTACTTC. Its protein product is CASSLPPGAYNEQYF. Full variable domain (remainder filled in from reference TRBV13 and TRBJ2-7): AAGVIQSPRHLIKEKRETATLKCYPIPRHDTVYWYQQGPGQDPQFLISFYEKMQSDKGSIPDRFSAQQFSDYHSELNMSSLELGDSALYFCASSLPPGAYNEQYFGPGTRLTVT.

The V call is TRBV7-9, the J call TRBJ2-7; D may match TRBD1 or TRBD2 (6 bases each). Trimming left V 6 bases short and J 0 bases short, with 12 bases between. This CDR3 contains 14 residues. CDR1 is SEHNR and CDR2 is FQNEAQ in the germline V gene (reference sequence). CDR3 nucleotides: TGTGCCAGCAGTCGGGGGCCCCGCTCCTACGAGCAGTACTTC. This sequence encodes CASSRGPRSYEQYF.

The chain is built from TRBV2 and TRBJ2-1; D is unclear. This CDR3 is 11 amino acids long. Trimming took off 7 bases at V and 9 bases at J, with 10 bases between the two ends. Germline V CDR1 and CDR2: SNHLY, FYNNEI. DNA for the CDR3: TGTGCCAGCAAGTTAGGGCTTGAGCAGTTCTTC. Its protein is CASKLGLEQFF.

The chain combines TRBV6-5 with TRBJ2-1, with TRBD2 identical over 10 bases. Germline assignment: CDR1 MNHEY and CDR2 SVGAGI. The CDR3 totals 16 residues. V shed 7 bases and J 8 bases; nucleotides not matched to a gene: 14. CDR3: CASTSWDSGRKDEQFF. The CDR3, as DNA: TGTGCCAGCACCTCGTGGGATAGCGGGAGGAAGGATGAGCAGTTCTTC.

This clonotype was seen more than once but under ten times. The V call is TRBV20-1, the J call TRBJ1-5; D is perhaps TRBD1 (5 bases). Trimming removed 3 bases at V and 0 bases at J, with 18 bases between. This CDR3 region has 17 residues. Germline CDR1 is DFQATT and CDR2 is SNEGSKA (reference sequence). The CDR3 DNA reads TGCAGTGCTAGTAGAATTTCAGGGCATTATAGCAATCAGCCCCAGCATTTT. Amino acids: CSASRISGHYSNQPQHF.

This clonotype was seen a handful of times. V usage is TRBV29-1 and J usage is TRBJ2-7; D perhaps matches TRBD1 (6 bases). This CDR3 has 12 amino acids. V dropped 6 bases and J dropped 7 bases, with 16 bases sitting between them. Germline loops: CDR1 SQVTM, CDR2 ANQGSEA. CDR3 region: CSVKTGPGEQYF. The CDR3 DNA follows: TGCAGCGTGAAAACAGGGCCGGGGGAGCAGTACTTC.

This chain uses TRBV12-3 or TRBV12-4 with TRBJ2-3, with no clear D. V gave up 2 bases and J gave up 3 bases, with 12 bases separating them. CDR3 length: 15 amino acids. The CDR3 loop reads CASSLSRTVTDTQYF. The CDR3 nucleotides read TGTGCCAGCAGTTTAAGTCGGACGGTTACAGATACGCAGTATTTT.

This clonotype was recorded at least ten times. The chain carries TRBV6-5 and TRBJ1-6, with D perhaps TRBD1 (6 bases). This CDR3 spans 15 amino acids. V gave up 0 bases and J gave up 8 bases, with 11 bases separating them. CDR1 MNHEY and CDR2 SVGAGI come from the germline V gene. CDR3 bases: TGTGCCAGCAGTTACTCTCCAGGGGTGGATTCACCCCTCCACTTT. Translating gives CASSYSPGVDSPLHF.